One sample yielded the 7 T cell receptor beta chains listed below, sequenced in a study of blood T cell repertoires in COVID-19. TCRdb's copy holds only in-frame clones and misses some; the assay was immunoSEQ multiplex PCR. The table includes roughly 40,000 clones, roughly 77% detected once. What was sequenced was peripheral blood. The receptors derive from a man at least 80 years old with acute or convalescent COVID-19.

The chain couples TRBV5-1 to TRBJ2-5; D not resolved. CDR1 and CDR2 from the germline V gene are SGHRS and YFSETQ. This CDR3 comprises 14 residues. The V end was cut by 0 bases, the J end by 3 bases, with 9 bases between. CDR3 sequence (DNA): TGCGCCAGCAGCTTGGAACGGTTGAAAGAGACCCAGTACTTC. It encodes CASSLERLKETQYF.

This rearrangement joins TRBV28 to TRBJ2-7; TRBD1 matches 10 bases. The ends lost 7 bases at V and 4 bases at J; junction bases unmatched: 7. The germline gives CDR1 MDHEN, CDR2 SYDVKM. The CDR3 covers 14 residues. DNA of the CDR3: TGTGCCAGCAAGCCGGGACAGGGGAAATACGAGCAGTACTTC. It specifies CASKPGQGKYEQYF.

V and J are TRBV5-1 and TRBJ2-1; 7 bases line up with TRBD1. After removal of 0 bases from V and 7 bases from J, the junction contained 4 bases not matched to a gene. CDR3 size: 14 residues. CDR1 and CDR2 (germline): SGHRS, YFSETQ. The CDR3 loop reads CASSLEGARNEQFF. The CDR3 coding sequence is TGCGCCAGCAGCTTGGAGGGGGCGCGAAATGAGCAGTTCTTC.

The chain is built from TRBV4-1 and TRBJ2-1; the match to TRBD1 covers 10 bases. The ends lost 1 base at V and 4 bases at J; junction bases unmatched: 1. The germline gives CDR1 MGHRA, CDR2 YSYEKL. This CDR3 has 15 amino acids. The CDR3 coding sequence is TGCGCCAGCAGCCAAGGACAGGGGGCGTACAATGAGCAGTTCTTC. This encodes CASSQGQGAYNEQFF.

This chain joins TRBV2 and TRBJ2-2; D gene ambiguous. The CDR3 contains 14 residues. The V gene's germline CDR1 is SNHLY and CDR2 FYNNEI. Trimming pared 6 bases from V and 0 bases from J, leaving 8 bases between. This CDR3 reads CASRASPNTGELFF. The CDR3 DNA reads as TGTGCCAGCAGGGCTTCGCCGAACACCGGGGAGCTGTTTTTT. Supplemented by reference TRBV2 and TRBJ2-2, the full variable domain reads EPEVTQTPSHQVTQMGQEVILRCVPISNHLYFYWYRQILGQKVEFLVSFYNNEISEKSEIFDDQFSVERPDGSNFTLKIRSTKLEDSAMYFCASRASPNTGELFFGEGSRLTVL.

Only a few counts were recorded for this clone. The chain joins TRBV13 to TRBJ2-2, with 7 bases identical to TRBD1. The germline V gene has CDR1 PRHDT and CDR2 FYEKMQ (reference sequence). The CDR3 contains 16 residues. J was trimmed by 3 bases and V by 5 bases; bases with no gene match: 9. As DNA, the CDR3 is TGTGCCAGCAGCCCTGACAGGGATGGTTACACCGGGGAGCTGTTTTTT. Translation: CASSPDRDGYTGELFF.

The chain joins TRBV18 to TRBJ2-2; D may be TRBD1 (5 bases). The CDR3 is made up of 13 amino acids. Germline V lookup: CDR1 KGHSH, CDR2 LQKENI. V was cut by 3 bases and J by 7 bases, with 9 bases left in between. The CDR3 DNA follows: TGTGCCAGCTCACCCCAGGGAAACGGGGAGCTGTTTTTT. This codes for CASSPQGNGELFF.